This record covers a single TCR beta chain. Antigen unknown. This CDR3 comprises 15 residues. The ends were cut back, 0 bases at V and 2 bases at J, with 8 bases in the middle. CDR1 and CDR2 (germline): SGHRS, YFSETQ. Assay used: immunoSEQ multiplex PCR; TCRdb lists only in-frame clones, some missing. The profile shows roughly 97,000 clones, approximately 74% of them singletons. The source of the sample is a study of radiotherapy plus CTLA-4 blockade in lung cancer. Regarding the study as a whole: TCR clones of tumor origin grew in blood after radiotherapy plus ipilimumab. Reported findings show early blood T cell clone dynamics, with interferon-beta, best predicted response.

This TCR derives from a human donor with non-small cell lung cancer who had a partial response to radiotherapy plus ipilimumab. Some clones in this sample may be carry-over from other donors' samples. The chain recombines TRBV5-1 with TRBJ2-2; D call uncertain. The sequencing used peripheral blood, collected from a patient treated with radiotherapy plus ipilimumab. The CDR3 DNA is TGCGCCAGCAGCTTGGGGCAGGTTAACACCGGGGAGCTGTTTTTT. Encoded protein: CASSLGQVNTGELFF.